Listed here is a single TCR beta chain. Antigen unknown. The source of the sample is a study of CD8+ T cells in alopecia areata. Study-wide context: Treated individuals took tofacitinib by mouth, 5 to 10 mg twice daily.

The study's findings and limits: Among the top 100, expanded CD8+ clones were significantly decreased by tofacitinib, as was scalp clonality. Researchers say the link of baseline CD8+ expansion to response remains uncertain, with one nonresponder. Sharing of TCRs across patients appeared less clear than in mice, possibly for HLA-related reasons.

Reverse transcribed after extraction, RNA yielded cDNA as the sequencing template. This table comes from immunoSEQ multiplex PCR, and its TCRdb copy is limited to in-frame clones, with some not included. The sample shows a few hundred thousand clones, roughly 56% of them seen only once. Trimming stripped 0 bases from V and 5 bases from J, with 16 bases between. This CDR3 has 15 amino acids. Per germline, CDR1 GTSNPN and CDR2 SVGIG (reference sequence). The treatment: oral pan-JAK inhibitor, 5-10 mg twice daily. This chain connects TRBV30 to TRBJ1-2, with D tentatively TRBD1 (6 bases). The receptor's source is a human donor with alopecia areata. The source material was CD4+ T cells sorted from blood, sampled at week 4, from a patient treated with tofacitinib. CDR3: CAWSVQGSPIYGYTF. The CDR3 region has the DNA TGTGCCTGGAGTGTACAGGGATCACCCATATATGGCTACACCTTC.